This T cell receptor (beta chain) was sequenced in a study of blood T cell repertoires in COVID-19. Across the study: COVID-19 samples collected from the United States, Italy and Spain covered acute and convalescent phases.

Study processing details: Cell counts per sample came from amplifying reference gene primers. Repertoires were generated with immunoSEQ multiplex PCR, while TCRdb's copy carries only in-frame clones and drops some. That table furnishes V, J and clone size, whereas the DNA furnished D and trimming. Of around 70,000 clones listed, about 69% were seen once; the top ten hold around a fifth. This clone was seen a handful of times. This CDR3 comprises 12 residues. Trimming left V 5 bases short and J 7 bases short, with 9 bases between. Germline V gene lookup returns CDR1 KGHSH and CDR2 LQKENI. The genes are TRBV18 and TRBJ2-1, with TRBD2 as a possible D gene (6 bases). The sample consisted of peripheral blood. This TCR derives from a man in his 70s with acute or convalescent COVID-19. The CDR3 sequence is CASSGRGNEQFF. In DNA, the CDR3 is TGTGCCAGCTCAGGGCGGGGTAATGAGCAGTTCTTC.